The rows below give T cell receptor beta chains drawn from one sample of a study of sequential checkpoint blockade in melanoma. Generated by immunoSEQ multiplex PCR, the TCRdb table keeps only in-frame clones and is missing some. The sample holds roughly 16,000 clones, 65% to 75% seen once. The specimen was CD8+ T cells sorted from blood (inferred from file names), collected from a patient given nivolumab and ipilimumab in sequence. Source of these receptors: a human donor with melanoma. The CDR3 runs from the conserved cysteine through the conserved F or W. Each record gives: V gene, clone size, D gene, J gene, CDR3 DNA, CDR3 protein. A D gene is named only where the DNA matches it firmly. The listing skips clone size in some rows; elsewhere it reads once, few, many or a size class.

v_gene: TRBV27; abundance: few; d_gene: TRBD1; j_gene: TRBJ2-1; CDR3nt: TGTGCCAGCAGTTTATTAATAAGGTTGGGACAGGGGTTACATGAGCAGTTCTTC; CDR3aa: CASSLLIRLGQGLHEQFF
v_gene: TRBV12-5; abundance: once; d_gene: -; j_gene: TRBJ2-7; CDR3nt: TGTGCTAGTGGCTCCACTGGTGTCTCCTACGAGCAGTACTTC; CDR3aa: CASGSTGVSYEQYF
v_gene: TRBV5-4; abundance: few; d_gene: TRBD2; j_gene: TRBJ2-2; CDR3nt: TGTGCCAGCAGCGGGACTAGCGGGGGATTTTTTGGGACCGGGGAGCTGTTTTTT; CDR3aa: CASSGTSGGFFGTGELFF
v_gene: TRBV7-3; abundance: few; d_gene: TRBD2; j_gene: TRBJ2-7; CDR3nt: TGTGCCAGCAGCCCTACCACCATAGCGGGAGACCTAGGCGAGCAGTACTTC; CDR3aa: CASSPTTIAGDLGEQYF
v_gene: TRBV5-4; abundance: -; d_gene: TRBD2; j_gene: TRBJ2-3; CDR3nt: TGTGCCAGCAGCTTGGCGGGAGGACTCGCTGCAGATACGCAGTATTTT; CDR3aa: CASSLAGGLAADTQYF
v_gene: TRBV7-9; abundance: few; d_gene: TRBD2; j_gene: TRBJ2-5; CDR3nt: TGTGCCAGCAGCCCCCTAGCGGGGGGGCCCGAAGAGACCCAGTACTTC; CDR3aa: CASSPLAGGPEETQYF
v_gene: TRBV6-5; abundance: once; d_gene: -; j_gene: TRBJ1-1; CDR3nt: TGTGCCAGCAGTTACTCCGGGAGGGCGAACACTGAAGCTTTCTTT; CDR3aa: CASSYSGRANTEAFF
v_gene: TRBV27; abundance: -; d_gene: -; j_gene: TRBJ1-6; CDR3nt: TGTGCCAGCAGTATACAGAAGAATTCACCCCTCCACTTT; CDR3aa: CASSIQKNSPLHF
v_gene: TRBV18; abundance: -; d_gene: -; j_gene: TRBJ2-5; CDR3nt: TGTGCCAGCTCACCAATTTGGGCCCCCCGCCAAGAGACCCAGTACTTC; CDR3aa: CASSPIWAPRQETQYF
v_gene: TRBV27; abundance: -; d_gene: TRBD1; j_gene: TRBJ1-2; CDR3nt: TGTGCCAGCAGTACCCGACAGGGGGTACAGGGCTATACCTTC; CDR3aa: CASSTRQGVQGYTF
v_gene: TRBV7-8; abundance: -; d_gene: TRBD1; j_gene: TRBJ1-2; CDR3nt: TGTGCCAGCAGCTTAGTGATACAGGGACAGGGGAACTATGGCTACACCTTC; CDR3aa: CASSLVIQGQGNYGYTF
v_gene: TRBV13; abundance: -; d_gene: TRBD1; j_gene: TRBJ1-1; CDR3nt: TGTGCCAGCGGCGGGGGGACAGGGGGTATAGTCACTGAAGCTTTCTTT; CDR3aa: CASGGGTGGIVTEAFF
v_gene: TRBV28; abundance: -; d_gene: TRBD1; j_gene: TRBJ2-2; CDR3nt: TGTGCCAGCAGTCCTACCGGGACAGTGAACACCGGGGAGCTGTTTTTT; CDR3aa: CASSPTGTVNTGELFF
v_gene: TRBV5-8; abundance: -; d_gene: TRBD1; j_gene: TRBJ2-2; CDR3nt: TGTGCCAGCAGCTACAGGGGAGTCGGGGAGCTGTTTTTT; CDR3aa: CASSYRGVGELFF
v_gene: TRBV7-8; abundance: -; d_gene: -; j_gene: TRBJ2-7; CDR3nt: TGTGCCAGCAGCGCCCTAGGGACTGGTACCTACGAGCAGTACTTC; CDR3aa: CASSALGTGTYEQYF
v_gene: TRBV7-2; abundance: -; d_gene: -; j_gene: TRBJ2-2; CDR3nt: TGTGCCAGCAGCTTGGGGGGGCTGGGCCCCGGGGAGCTGTTTTTT; CDR3aa: CASSLGGLGPGELFF
v_gene: TRBV27; abundance: -; d_gene: TRBD2; j_gene: TRBJ2-3; CDR3nt: TGTGCCAGCAGTTTCGGACTAGCGGCCCTGGAAGATACGCAGTATTTT; CDR3aa: CASSFGLAALEDTQYF
v_gene: TRBV9; abundance: -; d_gene: -; j_gene: TRBJ2-1; CDR3nt: TGTGCCAGCAGCGTAGACCCTACCTACAATGAGCAGTTCTTC; CDR3aa: CASSVDPTYNEQFF
v_gene: TRBV4-3; abundance: -; d_gene: -; j_gene: TRBJ2-1; CDR3nt: TGCGCCAGCAGCCAAGGCAGGTCTTCCTACAATGAGCAGTTCTTC; CDR3aa: CASSQGRSSYNEQFF
v_gene: TRBV4-3; abundance: -; d_gene: TRBD2; j_gene: TRBJ2-1; CDR3nt: TGCGCCAGCAGCCAAGGGGCTAGCGGCACCTACAATGAGCAGTTCTTC; CDR3aa: CASSQGASGTYNEQFF
v_gene: TRBV7-3; abundance: -; d_gene: -; j_gene: TRBJ1-1; CDR3nt: TGTGCCAGCAGCTTGTCGACAGAAAGCTACACTGAAGCTTTCTTT; CDR3aa: CASSLSTESYTEAFF
v_gene: TRBV28; abundance: few; d_gene: TRBD2; j_gene: TRBJ2-5; CDR3nt: TGTGCCAGCGGGGGACTAGCGGAGGGGTACCAAGAGACCCAGTACTTC; CDR3aa: CASGGLAEGYQETQYF
v_gene: TRBV14; abundance: -; d_gene: TRBD2; j_gene: TRBJ2-1; CDR3nt: TGTGCCAGCAGCCCTACCTGGTTGATAGCGGGAGAGTCCGGTCGGGGCAATGAGCAGTTCTTC; CDR3aa: CASSPTWLIAGESGRGNEQFF
v_gene: TRBV28; abundance: -; d_gene: TRBD1; j_gene: TRBJ1-2; CDR3nt: TGTGCCAGCAGTCCAAGACAGGGGATCTATGGCTACACCTTC; CDR3aa: CASSPRQGIYGYTF
v_gene: TRBV6-5; abundance: -; d_gene: TRBD1; j_gene: TRBJ2-2; CDR3nt: TGTGCCAGCAGTTTCTCCGGGACAGGGAACGGGGAGCTGTTTTTT; CDR3aa: CASSFSGTGNGELFF
v_gene: TRBV7-9; abundance: -; d_gene: -; j_gene: TRBJ2-7; CDR3nt: TGTGCCAGCAGCTTAGTCACCACATCCTACGAGCAGTACTTC; CDR3aa: CASSLVTTSYEQYF
v_gene: TRBV4-1; abundance: -; d_gene: -; j_gene: TRBJ1-5; CDR3nt: TGCGCCACCGGAAGGGGGAATCAGCCCCAGCATTTT; CDR3aa: CATGRGNQPQHF
v_gene: TRBV9; abundance: -; d_gene: -; j_gene: TRBJ2-2; CDR3nt: TGTGCCAGCAGCGTCTCAGGGGTGCCCGGGGAGCTGTTTTTT; CDR3aa: CASSVSGVPGELFF
v_gene: TRBV5-1; abundance: -; d_gene: TRBD2; j_gene: TRBJ2-3; CDR3nt: TGCGCCAGCAGCTTGGGTGGGCTAGCGGGGGCCTACACAGATACGCAGTATTTT; CDR3aa: CASSLGGLAGAYTDTQYF
v_gene: TRBV6-6; abundance: -; d_gene: -; j_gene: TRBJ1-6; CDR3nt: TGTGCCAGCAGTTACTACGGGGAGGGCTCACCCCTCCACTTT; CDR3aa: CASSYYGEGSPLHF
v_gene: TRBV14; abundance: few; d_gene: -; j_gene: TRBJ1-1; CDR3nt: TGTGCCAGCAGCCAAGATTGGACAGTTAACACTGAAGCTTTCTTT; CDR3aa: CASSQDWTVNTEAFF
v_gene: TRBV1; abundance: -; d_gene: -; j_gene: TRBJ2-5; CDR3nt: TGCACCAGCAGCCGGCGGGGGGGTGGGGAGACCCAGTACTTC; CDR3aa: CTSSRRGGGETQYF
v_gene: TRBV5-6; abundance: -; d_gene: -; j_gene: TRBJ2-7; CDR3nt: TGTGCCAGCAGCAGAAACAGCTATATCTACTCCTACGAGCAGTACTTC; CDR3aa: CASSRNSYIYSYEQYF
v_gene: TRBV6-6; abundance: -; d_gene: -; j_gene: TRBJ2-7; CDR3nt: TGTGCCAGCAGTGAGGACAGTAGGGGTCTCGAGCAGTACTTC; CDR3aa: CASSEDSRGLEQYF
v_gene: TRBV4-1; abundance: -; d_gene: TRBD1; j_gene: TRBJ1-2; CDR3nt: TGTGCCAGCAGCCAAGGGCGGCAATCCACAGGGGCGAACACCTTC; CDR3aa: CASSQGRQSTGANTF
v_gene: TRBV9; abundance: -; d_gene: -; j_gene: TRBJ2-7; CDR3nt: TGTGCCAGCAGCGTAGCGCCTTCTTCCGACAGTTCCTACGAGCAGTACTTC; CDR3aa: CASSVAPSSDSSYEQYF
v_gene: TRBV13; abundance: -; d_gene: TRBD2; j_gene: TRBJ2-3; CDR3nt: TGTGCCAGCAGCCCCGGGGGAGGGCTAGGAGATACGCAGTATTTT; CDR3aa: CASSPGGGLGDTQYF
v_gene: TRBV11-1; abundance: -; d_gene: -; j_gene: TRBJ2-1; CDR3nt: TGTGCCAGCAGCTTACGGGGGAACTACAATGAGCAGTTCTTC; CDR3aa: CASSLRGNYNEQFF
v_gene: TRBV18; abundance: few; d_gene: -; j_gene: TRBJ2-7; CDR3nt: TGTGCCAGCTCAAGGGGGTACCGAGCTAGCGAGCAGTACTTC; CDR3aa: CASSRGYRASEQYF
v_gene: TRBV4-1; abundance: -; d_gene: TRBD1; j_gene: TRBJ1-5; CDR3nt: TGCGCCAGCAGCCAAGATGGAACAGGGGGCCGGAATCAGCCCCAGCATTTT; CDR3aa: CASSQDGTGGRNQPQHF
v_gene: TRBV6-1; abundance: -; d_gene: -; j_gene: TRBJ2-7; CDR3nt: TGTGCCAGCAGCTTGCAGGGATACTCCTACGAGCAGTACTTC; CDR3aa: CASSLQGYSYEQYF
v_gene: TRBV19; abundance: once; d_gene: -; j_gene: TRBJ2-1; CDR3nt: TGTGCCAGTAGTATCGCCAGGGCCCAGTTCTTC; CDR3aa: CASSIARAQFF
v_gene: TRBV9; abundance: -; d_gene: TRBD1; j_gene: TRBJ2-1; CDR3nt: TGTGCCAGCAGCGTAGAGCACAGGGGGCCGTCCTACAATGAGCAGTTCTTC; CDR3aa: CASSVEHRGPSYNEQFF
v_gene: TRBV27; abundance: -; d_gene: TRBD1; j_gene: TRBJ2-3; CDR3nt: TGTGCCAGCAGTTGGACAGGGGGTACAGATACGCAGTATTTT; CDR3aa: CASSWTGGTDTQYF
v_gene: TRBV7-8; abundance: few; d_gene: -; j_gene: TRBJ2-1; CDR3nt: TGTGCCAGCTGGGAAGGGGGTGCCTACAATGAGCAGTTCTTC; CDR3aa: CASWEGGAYNEQFF
v_gene: TRBV4-1; abundance: -; d_gene: -; j_gene: TRBJ2-2; CDR3nt: TGCGCCAGCAGCCCCAATCGGGGGTCCGGGGAGCTGTTTTTT; CDR3aa: CASSPNRGSGELFF
v_gene: TRBV29-1; abundance: -; d_gene: -; j_gene: TRBJ2-7; CDR3nt: TGCAGCGTTGAGATAATTGACCAGCGCGAGCAGTACTTC; CDR3aa: CSVEIIDQREQYF
v_gene: TRBV4-3; abundance: -; d_gene: TRBD2; j_gene: TRBJ2-3; CDR3nt: TGCGCCAGCAGCCAAGAAGGTAGCGGGGGACTCACAGATACGCAGTATTTT; CDR3aa: CASSQEGSGGLTDTQYF
v_gene: TRBV12-5; abundance: -; d_gene: TRBD2; j_gene: TRBJ2-5; CDR3nt: TGTGCTAGTGGTTTGTGGCTAGCGGCCCAAGAGACCCAGTACTTC; CDR3aa: CASGLWLAAQETQYF
v_gene: TRBV27; abundance: -; d_gene: -; j_gene: TRBJ2-6; CDR3nt: TGTGCCAGCAGTTTATATGGCAGGGCCTCTGGGGCCAACGTCCTGACTTTC; CDR3aa: CASSLYGRASGANVLTF
v_gene: TRBV7-9; abundance: -; d_gene: TRBD2; j_gene: TRBJ2-7; CDR3nt: TGTGCCAGCAGCGCACCGGGGGGACCCGCCCACGAGCAGTACTTC; CDR3aa: CASSAPGGPAHEQYF
v_gene: TRBV18; abundance: medium-sized; d_gene: TRBD1; j_gene: TRBJ1-2; CDR3nt: TGTGCCAGCTCACCACCCTTTGACAGGGCTACAAACTATGGCTACACCTTC; CDR3aa: CASSPPFDRATNYGYTF
v_gene: TRBV6-5; abundance: few; d_gene: -; j_gene: TRBJ2-4; CDR3nt: TGTGCCAGCAGTTACCGGGAGAGCAACATTCAGTACTTC; CDR3aa: CASSYRESNIQYF
v_gene: TRBV28; abundance: -; d_gene: TRBD2; j_gene: TRBJ2-1; CDR3nt: TGTGCCAGCAGTACCTTGACTAGCGGGAGTGCCTACAATGAGCAGTTCTTC; CDR3aa: CASSTLTSGSAYNEQFF
v_gene: TRBV27; abundance: -; d_gene: TRBD1; j_gene: TRBJ2-1; CDR3nt: TGTGCCAGCAGTCAACCCAGGGGGACAGGGGTTGTCAATGAGCAGTTCTTC; CDR3aa: CASSQPRGTGVVNEQFF
v_gene: TRBV6-6; abundance: few; d_gene: -; j_gene: TRBJ2-7; CDR3nt: TGTGCCAGCAGTCCGAAGACTCTTGCCTACGAGCAGTACTTC; CDR3aa: CASSPKTLAYEQYF
v_gene: TRBV19; abundance: once; d_gene: TRBD2; j_gene: TRBJ2-2; CDR3nt: TGTGCCAGTAGTATCCGACTAGCGGGGGACGGGGAGCTGTTTTTT; CDR3aa: CASSIRLAGDGELFF
v_gene: TRBV6-1; abundance: -; d_gene: -; j_gene: TRBJ2-3; CDR3nt: TGTGCCAGCAGTGAAGAGGGGTGGTCCCCAGATACGCAGTATTTT; CDR3aa: CASSEEGWSPDTQYF
v_gene: TRBV6-6; abundance: -; d_gene: -; j_gene: TRBJ2-7; CDR3nt: TGTGCCAGCAGTTACTCTGAGTCCGCCTACGAGCAGTACTTC; CDR3aa: CASSYSESAYEQYF